One sample yielded the 18 T cell receptor beta chains listed below, sequenced in a study of beta chain features in type 1 diabetes. Study outcomes and limitations: Type 1 diabetes patients had moderately but significantly shorter TCRB CDR3s in all four CD4+ subsets.

No antigen has been assigned to these receptors. Sequenced material consisted of expressed TCRB transcripts (all of the isolated RNA was reverse transcribed). Clones were sequenced by immunoSEQ multiplex PCR, and TCRdb holds only the in-frame ones, with some missing. Of 150,000 to 190,000 clones listed, about a tenth are singletons. Sequencing was performed on central memory CD4+ T cells from blood. These receptors were taken from a man under 40 with type 1 diabetes.

The V gene is TRBV7-2, the J gene TRBJ2-5, with unresolved D. CDR3 length: 12 residues. Germline CDR1 SGHTA, CDR2 FQGNSA. The ends were cut back, 1 base at V and 9 bases at J, with 9 bases in the middle. CDR3 nucleotides: TGTGCCAGCAGCTTAGGGAAGGCGGCCCAGTACTTC. Its translation is CASSLGKAAQYF.

This chain links TRBV20-1 with TRBJ2-5; the D is unclear. The V end was cut by 2 bases, the J end by 5 bases, with 6 bases between. Germline V gene sequence: CDR1 DFQATT, CDR2 SNEGSKA (reference sequence). The CDR3 is 11 amino acids. The CDR3 coding sequence is TGCAGTGCTAGAATACGGGAGACCCAGTACTTC. This gives the protein CSARIRETQYF.

This sequence joins TRBV6-4 and TRBJ1-2; no clear D. CDR3 length: 14 amino acids. Looked up from germline, CDR1 is MRHNA and CDR2 is SNTAGT. Between the trimmed V and J ends, which lost 7 bases and 7 bases, there was a span of 19 bases. The CDR3 DNA reads TGTGCCAGCAAGGCCGGGCCCCGAGAGGGTGGCTACACCTTC. Protein sequence: CASKAGPREGGYTF.

This clone was counted a few times. The chain has TRBV27 and TRBJ2-1, with 10 positions matching TRBD1. J was trimmed by 7 bases and V by 0 bases; bases with no gene match: 6. CDR1 and CDR2 from the germline V gene are MNHEY and SMNVEV (reference sequence). The CDR3 is 16 residues long. Here the CDR3 DNA reads TGTGCCAGCAGTTTATCTCGACAGGGGGCGGTTAATGAGCAGTTCTTC. Translation: CASSLSRQGAVNEQFF.

The chain is built from TRBV7-3 and TRBJ2-7; D is unresolved. There are 16 residues in the CDR3. Per germline, CDR1 SGHTA and CDR2 FQGTGA. Trimming cost V 5 bases and J 1 base, with 18 bases left between them. In DNA form, the CDR3 reads TGTGCCAGCAGCCCCTCCGGAAGCGCCAATTCCTACGAGCAGTACTTC. It codes for CASSPSGSANSYEQYF.

The chain recombines TRBV5-1 with TRBJ2-3, with 14 nucleotides matching TRBD2. The CDR3 runs 16 residues. The ends lost 3 bases at V and 4 bases at J; junction bases unmatched: 4. In germline, CDR1 is SGHRS, CDR2 YFSETQ. CDR3 nucleotides: TGCGCCAGCAGCTCCGGACTAGCGGGAGGTGCAGATACGCAGTATTTT. It codes for CASSSGLAGGADTQYF.

The chain combines TRBV29-1 with TRBJ2-3, with no clear D. V lost 5 bases and J lost 4, with 7 bases in between. CDR3 length equals 11 residues. In germline, CDR1 is SQVTM, CDR2 ANQGSEA. The CDR3 region has the DNA TGCAGCGTTTTACAGTCAGATACGCAGTATTTT. Translating gives CSVLQSDTQYF.

This clone came up a few times. The V gene is TRBV7-6, the J gene TRBJ2-5, with D possibly matching TRBD2 (5 bases). CDR3 length: 17 residues. Trimming stripped 1 base from V and 2 bases from J, with 17 bases between. Per germline, CDR1 SGHVS and CDR2 FNYEAQ. CDR3 residues: CASSLEMAKRGQETQYF. In nucleotides, the CDR3 is TGTGCCAGCAGCTTAGAGATGGCCAAGAGAGGGCAAGAGACCCAGTACTTC. Supplemented by reference TRBV7-6 and TRBJ2-5, the full variable domain reads GAGVSQSPRYKVTKRGQDVALRCDPISGHVSLYWYRQALGQGPEFLTYFNYEAQQDKSGLPNDRFSAERPEGSISTLTIQRTEQRDSAMYRCASSLEMAKRGQETQYFGPGTRLLVL.

This clone has just a few counts. V is TRBV27 and J is TRBJ2-1; D perhaps matches TRBD2 (6 bases). Trimming shortened V by 8 bases and J by 2 bases, and 19 bases separated the two germline ends. The germline V gene has CDR1 MNHEY and CDR2 SMNVEV (reference sequence). The CDR3 covers 16 residues. The CDR3 loop reads CASRPSRGNPYNEQFF. CDR3 in DNA: TGTGCCAGCCGCCCGTCGCGCGGGAACCCCTACAATGAGCAGTTCTTC.

In this sample, this clone turned up a few times. This chain connects TRBV10-3 to TRBJ1-5; the D gene is possibly TRBD1 (6 bases). CDR3 length: 13 amino acids. The germline gives CDR1 ENHRY, CDR2 SYGVKD. V was trimmed by 6 bases and J by 3 bases, leaving 9 bases between them. This CDR3 is CAISQGINQPQHF. CDR3 DNA sequence: TGTGCCATCAGCCAGGGGATCAATCAGCCCCAGCATTTT.

V is TRBV7-2 and J is TRBJ2-3; 8 bases agree with TRBD1. This CDR3 contains 15 residues. The germline gives CDR1 SGHTA, CDR2 FQGNSA. With V trimmed by 5 bases and J by 0 bases, 4 bases remained unmatched. In nucleotides, the CDR3 is TGTGCCAGCAGCCAGACAGGGGCCAGCACAGATACGCAGTATTTT. Amino acids: CASSQTGASTDTQYF.

In this sample, this clone turned up a few times. The chain uses TRBV16 and TRBJ1-3; D gene unclear. Trimming took 0 bases from V and 5 from J, leaving 11 bases between them. CDR3 size: 15 residues. Germline V gene data show CDR1 as KGHSY and CDR2 as FQNENV. The CDR3 spells CASSQSVEDRNTIYF. The DNA of the CDR3 is TGTGCCAGCAGCCAATCGGTCGAGGATAGAAACACCATATATTTT.

The chain joins TRBV4-2 to TRBJ2-3; 11 bases fit TRBD2. The CDR3 spans 18 residues. J lost 7 bases, V lost 0 bases, and 12 bases had no gene match. Germline loops: CDR1 LGHNA, CDR2 YNFKEQ. The DNA for the CDR3 is TGTGCCAGCAGCCAAGACATCCCGACTAGCGGGATTGGTTATACGCAGTATTTT. This translates into CASSQDIPTSGIGYTQYF.

This clone was seen a handful of times. The CDR3: CASSARIQETQYF. The DNA for the CDR3 is TGTGCCAGCAGCGCCAGGATACAAGAGACCCAGTACTTC. The chain employs TRBV7-2 and TRBJ2-5; D not resolved. Germline V gene data show CDR1 as SGHTA and CDR2 as FQGNSA. This CDR3 contains 13 residues. V was cut by 5 bases and J by 2 bases, with 9 bases left in between. The full variable domain, with the rest looked up from reference TRBV7-2 and TRBJ2-5, is GAGVSQSPSNKVTEKGKDVELRCDPISGHTALYWYRQSLGQGLEFLIYFQGNSAPDKSGLPSDRFSAERTGGSVSTLTIQRTQQEDSAVYLCASSARIQETQYFGPGTRLLVL.

This clone was picked up a small number of times. The V and J genes are TRBV29-1 and TRBJ2-1; TRBD2 agrees at 7 bases. Per the germline V gene, CDR1 is SQVTM and CDR2 is ANQGSEA. Germline trimming cut 4 bases from V and 2 bases from J; bases unmatched to any gene: 5. The CDR3 has 14 residues. The CDR3 region has the DNA TGCAGCGTTGTTTTAGCGGGCGCCTACAATGAGCAGTTCTTC. Translated: CSVVLAGAYNEQFF.

The rearrangement joins TRBV6-5 to TRBJ1-2, with D maybe TRBD1 (5 bases). Germline assignment: CDR1 MNHEY and CDR2 SVGAGI. The CDR3 is 16 residues long. Trimming removed 0 bases at V and 4 bases at J, with 15 bases between. The CDR3 loop is CASSYSSLGLSYGYTF. In DNA form, the CDR3 reads TGTGCCAGCAGTTACTCATCGCTGGGGCTCAGCTATGGCTACACCTTC.

This clone was counted only a few times. The chain recombines TRBV9 with TRBJ2-1; 9 bases align to TRBD2. J was trimmed by 3 bases and V by 6 bases; bases with no gene match: 4. CDR1 is SGDLS and CDR2 is YYNGEE in the germline V gene. The CDR3 extends over 14 amino acids. CDR3: CASNERGDYNEQFF. The DNA for the CDR3 is TGTGCCAGCAACGAGCGGGGGGACTACAATGAGCAGTTCTTC.

The rearrangement joins TRBV29-1 to TRBJ1-1, with D possibly being TRBD1 (5 bases). With 6 bases removed from V and 4 bases from J, the gap between germline ends came to 12 bases. Germline V gene sequence: CDR1 SQVTM, CDR2 ANQGSEA. The CDR3 sequence is 12 residues long. The CDR3 DNA is TGCAGCGTGGAGGGGTCCGGCACTGAAGCTTTCTTT. This sequence encodes CSVEGSGTEAFF.